The entry below gives a single T cell receptor beta chain sequence along with its context. Its antigen remains unidentified. Sequenced by immunoSEQ multiplex PCR; TCRdb stores in-frame clones only, minus some. The repertoire consists of 450,000 to 500,000 clones, with about 80% occurring once and the leading ten covering over 9.5%. This sample was taken from a study of shared clonotypes between healthy human individuals. Findings of the study overall: Specimens sampled were limited to blood, with tissue repertoires likely differing.

The V gene's germline CDR1 is MDHEN and CDR2 SYDVKM. With V trimmed by 3 bases and J by 5 bases, 4 bases remained unmatched. The CDR3 loop spans 14 amino acids. The source is a woman in her 40s in good health. Some clones in this sample may be carry-over from other donors' samples. Sequencing was done on a sample of PBMCs. The gene calls are TRBV28 and TRBJ2-1, with TRBD2 matching over 7 bases. The CDR3 is CASSFSGRNNEQFF. The CDR3 DNA is TGTGCCAGCAGTTTTTCCGGGAGGAACAATGAGCAGTTCTTC.